This T cell receptor (beta chain) derives from a study of T cells in localized non-small cell lung cancer. Trimming took 1 base from V and 15 from J; bases not matched to a gene: 8. This CDR3 is 14 amino acids long. Germline CDR1 reads SGHRS; CDR2 reads YFSETQ. Repertoires were generated with immunoSEQ multiplex PCR, while TCRdb's copy carries only in-frame clones and drops some. The sample lists some 50,000 clones; 75% to 90% were seen once. The clonotype originates from a man aged 40-75 years with stage III lung adenocarcinoma. J is TRBJ2-1 and V is TRBV5-1, with 12 bases matching TRBD1. Here the sequenced sample was peripheral blood mononuclear cells, taken before any cancer treatment. The CDR3, as DNA: TGCGCCAGCAGCTTGTCCGGGACAGGGGGCTTATGGTTCTTC. It codes for CASSLSGTGGLWFF.